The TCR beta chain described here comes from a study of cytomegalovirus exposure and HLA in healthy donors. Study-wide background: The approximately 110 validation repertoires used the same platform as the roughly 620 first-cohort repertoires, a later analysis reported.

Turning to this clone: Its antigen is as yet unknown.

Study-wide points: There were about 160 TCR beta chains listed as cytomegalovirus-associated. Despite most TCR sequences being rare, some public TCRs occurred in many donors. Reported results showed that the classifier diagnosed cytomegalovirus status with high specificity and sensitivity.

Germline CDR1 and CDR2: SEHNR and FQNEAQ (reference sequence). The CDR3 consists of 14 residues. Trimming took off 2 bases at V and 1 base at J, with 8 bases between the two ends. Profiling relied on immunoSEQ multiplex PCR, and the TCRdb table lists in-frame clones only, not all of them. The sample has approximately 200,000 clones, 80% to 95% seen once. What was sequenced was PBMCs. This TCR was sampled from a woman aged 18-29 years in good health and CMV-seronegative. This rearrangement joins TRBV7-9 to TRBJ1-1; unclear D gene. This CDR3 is CASSLQAGNTEAFF. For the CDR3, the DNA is TGTGCCAGCAGCTTACAAGCGGGGAACACTGAAGCTTTCTTT.